What follows are 3 T cell receptor beta chains derived from one specimen sequenced in a study of blood T cells in healthy people across ages. Then a second PCR, running about 7 to 11 cycles, was carried out with a sample-barcoded 5' primer and a J-beta primer mix. From the 5' RACE reads, TCRdb called clonotypes with MiXCR, one entry per CDR3 protein. The sample lists 750,000 to 1,000,000 distinct CDR3 sequences, 25% to 30% occurring once. In addition, the sample was reused for a study of T cells of mothers and their children.

Sequenced: blood. All receptors come from a middle-aged woman in good health.

This clonotype was counted a few times. The chain is built from TRBV7-9 and TRBJ2-1; the D gene is possibly TRBD1 (6 bases). Germline V lookup: CDR1 SEHNR, CDR2 FQNEAQ (reference sequence). The CDR3 extends over 14 amino acids. V lost 4 bases and J lost 7, with 14 bases in between. CDR3 coding DNA: TGTGCCAGCAGCTATGGGACAAAGTGGAATGAGCAGTTCTTC. Protein product: CASSYGTKWNEQFF.

The J gene is TRBJ1-1, the V gene TRBV10-3, with D perhaps TRBD1 (5 bases). Germline CDR1 and CDR2: ENHRY and SYGVKD. The CDR3 consists of 14 residues. Trimming took off 0 bases at V and 8 bases at J, with 13 bases between the two ends. The CDR3 DNA sequence: TGTGCCATCAGTGAGTCGTCAGGGAGAGGGGAAGCTTTCTTT. Protein sequence: CAISESSGRGEAFF.

This clonotype was detected only a few times. The J gene is TRBJ2-3, the V gene TRBV28; 8 bases match TRBD1. The germline CDR1 and CDR2 sequences are MDHEN and SYDVKM. The CDR3 has 16 amino acids. The J segment lost 1 base and the V segment lost 3 bases, leaving 6 bases of the junction unmatched. CDR3 in amino acids: CASSLLTGAGTDTQYF. Here the CDR3 DNA reads TGTGCCAGCAGTTTGCTGACAGGGGCGGGCACAGATACGCAGTATTTT.